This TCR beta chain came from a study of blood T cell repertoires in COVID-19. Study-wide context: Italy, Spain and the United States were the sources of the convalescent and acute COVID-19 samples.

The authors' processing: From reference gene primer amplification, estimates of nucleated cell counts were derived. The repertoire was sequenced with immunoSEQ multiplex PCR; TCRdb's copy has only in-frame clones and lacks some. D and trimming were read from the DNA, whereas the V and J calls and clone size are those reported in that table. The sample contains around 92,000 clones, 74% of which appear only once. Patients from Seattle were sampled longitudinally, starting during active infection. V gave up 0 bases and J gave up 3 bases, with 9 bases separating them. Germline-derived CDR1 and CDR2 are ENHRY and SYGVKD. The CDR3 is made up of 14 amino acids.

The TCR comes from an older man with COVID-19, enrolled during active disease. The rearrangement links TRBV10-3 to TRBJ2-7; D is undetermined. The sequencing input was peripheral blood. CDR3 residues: CAISESQAGYEQYF. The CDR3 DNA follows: TGTGCCATCAGTGAGTCGCAGGCAGGCTACGAGCAGTACTTC.